The TCR beta chain under discussion was sequenced for a study of T cells in Graves' hyperthyroidism and ophthalmopathy. Across the study: Once the initial diagnosis was made, peripheral blood was obtained before any treatment.

What was amplified from RNA transcripts were TCR beta CDR3 regions. A first-round RT-PCR of the TCR CDR3 used the HTBI primer set. TCRdb redid the calling of the multiplex PCR reads with MiXCR, one entry per CDR3 protein. The sample lists about 640,000 distinct CDR3 sequences; around 20% were seen once. Those patients with uncontrolled infection, other autoimmune disease, pregnancy or lactation were excluded. Diagnoses were established using clinical symptoms, serum thyroxine and TRAb, thyroid ultrasound and orbital computed tomography. This clonotype was observed a handful of times. Per the germline V gene, CDR1 is LNHDA and CDR2 is SQIVND (reference sequence). This CDR3 comprises 14 residues. Deletions cut 3 bases from V and 4 bases from J, with 11 bases between.

This rearrangement joins TRBV19 to TRBJ2-3; D is possibly TRBD1 or TRBD2 (5 bases each). Sequencing input: blood. This receptor was identified in a man aged 30 to 39 with Graves' ophthalmopathy. The CDR3 spells CASSIQRDPDTQYF. The CDR3 DNA follows: TGTGCCAGTAGTATCCAGAGGGACCCAGATACGCAGTATTTT.